These 32 T cell receptor beta chains came from one sample sequenced in a study of blood T cells in healthy people across ages. Primers used in a second PCR of about 7 to 12 cycles were a sample-barcoded 5' primer and a J-beta primer mix. In TCRdb, the 5' RACE reads were re-called with MiXCR into one record per CDR3 protein. This table has about 1.5 million distinct CDR3 sequences, roughly two fifths appearing once. The specimen sequenced was blood. Every receptor here comes from a woman aged 18-30 years in good health.

The CDR3 bases are TGTGCCAGCAGCTTACTGGGGGCCCTTCACGAGCAGTACTTC. Translated, it gives CASSLLGALHEQYF. The V gene is TRBV7-9, the J gene TRBJ2-7, with a weak D call TRBD1 (6 bases). V was shortened by 2 bases and J by 5 bases, with 13 bases between the two germline ends. The CDR3 consists of 14 residues. Germline CDR1 SEHNR, CDR2 FQNEAQ (reference sequence).

Concerning this clonotype itself: A read error may account for a junction end that differs from germline. The rearrangement uses TRBV6-2 or TRBV6-3 and TRBJ2-7, with 11 bases fitting TRBD2. The CDR3 covers 17 residues. The germline CDR1 and CDR2 sequences are MNHEY and SVGEGT. The CDR3 here is CASSRRLAGLPSGERYF. The CDR3 coding sequence is TGTGCCAGCAGCCGAAGACTAGCGGGATTACCGTCCGGCGAGCGGTATTTC.

The CDR3: CASSVGGLGEAFF. The CDR3 DNA follows: TGTGCCAGCAGCGTAGGGGGGCTCGGTGAAGCTTTCTTT. The gene calls are TRBV9 and TRBJ1-1; D is possibly TRBD1 (6 bases). The CDR3 totals 13 residues. Germline V gene sequence: CDR1 SGDLS, CDR2 YYNGEE. The V end lost 0 bases, the J end lost 7 bases, and 10 bases lay between the germline ends.

The V gene is TRBV10-3, the J gene TRBJ1-6, with D uncertain. Germline V gene data show CDR1 as ENHRY and CDR2 as SYGVKD. Trimming removed 3 bases at V and 9 bases at J, with 21 bases between. The CDR3 length is 17 residues. CDR3 region: CAISDPPTLGDRSPLHF. In DNA form, the CDR3 reads TGTGCCATCAGTGACCCCCCCACCCTAGGTGATCGTTCACCCCTCCACTTT.

The chain couples TRBV6-5 to TRBJ2-2; D is ambiguous. V was cut by 5 bases and J by 5 bases, with 9 bases left in between. The CDR3 has 13 residues. Germline V gene data show CDR1 as MNHEY and CDR2 as SVGAGI. CDR3 coding DNA: TGTGCCAGCAGTCCGATTGTTACCGGGGAGCTGTTTTTT. This encodes CASSPIVTGELFF.

This clonotype appeared many times. At one end the junction does not follow the germline gene, possibly because of a read error. The gene calls are TRBV5-1 and TRBJ2-1, with 10 bases matching TRBD1. Germline CDR1 is SGHRS and CDR2 is YFSETQ. This CDR3 has 15 residues. The CDR3 loop reads CASSAGQGSYNEQFF. The DNA of the CDR3 is TGTGCCAGCAGCGCGGGACAGGGGTCCTACAATGAGCAGTTCTTC.

The CDR3 loop reads CASSPSHRGYGYTF. CDR3 bases: TGTGCCAGCAGCCCATCCCACAGGGGGTACGGCTACACCTTC. The chain is built from TRBV9 and TRBJ1-2; 8 bases line up with TRBD1. With 4 bases clipped from V and 8 bases from J, the junction kept 10 bases outside the gene matches. Germline-derived CDR1 and CDR2 are SGDLS and YYNGEE. The length of the CDR3 is 14 residues.

This chain uses TRBV6-2 or TRBV6-3 with TRBJ2-5; 9 bases fit TRBD2. The CDR3 is 16 residues long. V shed 0 bases and J 2 bases; nucleotides not matched to a gene: 4. Germline-derived CDR1 and CDR2 are MNHEY and SVGEGT. The CDR3 DNA reads TGTGCCAGCAGTTACTCAGCGGGGGGAAAACAAGAGACCCAGTACTTC. It is translated as CASSYSAGGKQETQYF.

This rearrangement joins TRBV2 to TRBJ1-2; D gene uncertain. Germline CDR1 reads SNHLY; CDR2 reads FYNNEI. Deletions cut 11 bases from V and 4 bases from J, with 20 bases between. This CDR3 is 14 amino acids long. This CDR3 is CASPTTVLAYGYTF. In nucleotides, the CDR3 is TGTGCCTCCCCCACGACGGTTTTGGCCTATGGCTACACCTTC.

This chain links TRBV9 with TRBJ1-6; D is undetermined. This CDR3 is built from 15 residues. V was cut by 5 bases and J by 8 bases, with 17 bases left in between. Germline V gene sequence: CDR1 SGDLS, CDR2 YYNGEE. CDR3 loop: CASSYDPSPDSPLHF. CDR3 DNA sequence: TGTGCCAGCAGTTATGACCCAAGCCCGGATTCACCCCTCCACTTT.

This clonotype has at least ten counts. The chain joins TRBV3-1 to TRBJ2-7; unclear D gene. The ends were cut back, 1 base at V and 3 bases at J, with 1 base in the middle. CDR1 and CDR2 (germline): LGHDT, YNNKEL (reference sequence). The CDR3 is 11 residues long. The CDR3 is CASSQVYEQYF. In DNA form, the CDR3 reads TGTGCCAGCAGCCAAGTCTACGAGCAGTACTTC.

This clonotype appeared a few times. The J gene is TRBJ2-5, the V gene TRBV29-1, with a weak D call TRBD2 (5 bases). The V end lost 4 bases, the J end lost 10 bases, and 19 bases lay between the germline ends. This CDR3 has 13 residues. Germline loops: CDR1 SQVTM, CDR2 ANQGSEA. The CDR3 is CSVGPGTARDQYF. The CDR3, as DNA: TGCAGCGTTGGGCCGGGAACGGCCCGGGACCAGTACTTC.

The chain joins TRBV7-2 to TRBJ2-7; 9 bases map to TRBD1. The J call is uncertain, as TRBJ2-5 better fits the DNA end. The CDR3 consists of 14 residues. Germline V gives CDR1 SGHTA, CDR2 FQGNSA. The CDR3 is CASSSRTGVSTQYF. In DNA, the CDR3 is TGTGCCAGCAGCTCCCGGACAGGGGTATCGACCCAGTACTTC.

This clonotype has just a few counts. This sequence joins TRBV7-2 and TRBJ1-6; D gene uncertain. Per the germline V gene, CDR1 is SGHTA and CDR2 is FQGNSA. Between the trimmed V and J ends, which lost 3 bases and 10 bases, there was a span of 16 bases. The CDR3 has 15 residues. CDR3 sequence: CASSFRRDSSSPLHF. The CDR3 DNA reads as TGTGCCAGCAGCTTCCGGAGAGATTCGTCCTCACCCCTCCACTTT. The variable domain in full, with the rest retrieved from reference TRBV7-2 and TRBJ1-6, is GAGVSQSPSNKVTEKGKDVELRCDPISGHTALYWYRQSLGQGLEFLIYFQGNSAPDKSGLPSDRFSAERTGGSVSTLTIQRTQQEDSAVYLCASSFRRDSSSPLHFGNGTRLTVT.

V is TRBV28 and J is TRBJ2-3; weak D call: TRBD1 (6 bases). Trimming stripped 6 bases from V and 2 bases from J, with 12 bases between. Germline V gene sequence: CDR1 MDHEN, CDR2 SYDVKM. There are 14 residues in the CDR3. CDR3 sequence (DNA): TGTGCCAGCAGCGGGACAAAGCTCACAGATACGCAGTATTTT. This encodes CASSGTKLTDTQYF.

This clonotype came up a few times. V usage is TRBV20-1 and J usage is TRBJ1-1; D is ambiguous. The CDR3 sequence is 12 residues long. Looked up from germline, CDR1 is DFQATT and CDR2 is SNEGSKA (reference sequence). The V end lost 5 bases, the J end lost 2 bases, and 9 bases lay between the germline ends. The CDR3 nucleotides read TGCAGTGCTCGAAGACCCAACACTGAAGCTTTCTTT. Protein: CSARRPNTEAFF.

The rearrangement joins TRBV7-9 to TRBJ1-1; 7 nucleotides match TRBD1. V lost 1 base to trimming and J lost 5 bases; unmatched junction nucleotides: 10. This CDR3 spans 16 amino acids. The germline V gene has CDR1 SEHNR and CDR2 FQNEAQ (reference sequence). CDR3 in DNA: TGTGCCAGCAGCTTAGGGACAGGATTGGGCTTGACTGAAGCTTTCTTT. Residues: CASSLGTGLGLTEAFF. The whole variable domain, remainder taken from reference TRBV7-9 and TRBJ1-1, is DTGVSQNPRHKITKRGQNVTFRCDPISEHNRLYWYRQTLGQGPEFLTYFQNEAQLEKSRLLSDRFSAERPKGSFSTLEIQRTEQGDSAMYLCASSLGTGLGLTEAFFGQGTRLTVV.

This clonotype occurred a few times. The V gene is TRBV4-1, the J gene TRBJ2-3; D not resolved. The CDR3 extends over 13 amino acids. Germline-derived CDR1 and CDR2 are MGHRA and YSYEKL. The V and J ends lost 6 bases and 6 bases respectively, with 13 bases between them. The CDR3 loop reads CASSHLLEDTQYF. Here the CDR3 DNA reads TGCGCCAGCAGTCACCTACTTGAGGATACGCAGTATTTT.

This clonotype was recorded only once. The rearrangement links TRBV20-1 to TRBJ1-1; 11 bases match TRBD1. From germline, CDR1 is DFQATT and CDR2 SNEGSKA (reference sequence). V lost 6 bases to trimming and J lost 1 base; unmatched junction nucleotides: 16. CDR3 size: 18 residues. CDR3 sequence: CSAGWRTGGYRANTEAFF. The CDR3 coding sequence is TGCAGTGCGGGCTGGCGGACAGGGGGCTATCGGGCGAACACTGAAGCTTTCTTT.

This clonotype has more than one count but fewer than ten. The chain uses TRBV3-1 and TRBJ1-1; D not certain. The germline gives CDR1 LGHDT, CDR2 YNNKEL (reference sequence). The CDR3 loop spans 14 amino acids. With 2 bases removed from V and 4 bases from J, the gap between germline ends came to 11 bases. The CDR3 protein is CASSQLSESTEAFF. In DNA, the CDR3 is TGTGCCAGCAGCCAATTATCAGAGAGCACTGAAGCTTTCTTT.

In nucleotides, the CDR3 is TGTGCCAGCAGGGGTTGGGAGGAAAAACTGTTTTTT. As protein: CASRGWEEKLFF. The rearrangement joins TRBV2 to TRBJ1-4; D not resolved. This CDR3 spans 12 amino acids. Germline assignment: CDR1 SNHLY and CDR2 FYNNEI. V lost 6 bases and J lost 8, with 10 bases in between. The full variable domain, completed using reference TRBV2 and TRBJ1-4, is EPEVTQTPSHQVTQMGQEVILRCVPISNHLYFYWYRQILGQKVEFLVSFYNNEISEKSEIFDDQFSVERPDGSNFTLKIRSTKLEDSAMYFCASRGWEEKLFFGSGTQLSVL.

The J gene is TRBJ1-2, the V gene TRBV6-1, with a weak D call TRBD1 (6 bases). V gave up 5 bases and J gave up 8 bases, with 18 bases separating them. In germline, CDR1 is MNHNS, CDR2 SASEGT. The CDR3 contains 14 residues. The CDR3 here is CASSFTGNVYGYTF. CDR3 nucleotide sequence: TGTGCCAGCAGTTTTACAGGGAATGTGTACGGCTACACCTTC.

The chain joins TRBV5-1 to TRBJ1-1, with 9 bases that match TRBD1. The CDR3 length is 16 residues. V lost 4 bases, J lost 1 base, and 8 bases stayed unmatched. Germline V gene sequence: CDR1 SGHRS, CDR2 YFSETQ. This CDR3 is CASSPWTGVENTEAFF. The CDR3 region has the DNA TGCGCCAGCAGCCCTTGGACAGGGGTGGAGAACACTGAAGCTTTCTTT.

The sample holds a few counts of this clonotype. V gene TRBV5-1 combines with J gene TRBJ2-3, with TRBD1 matching 8 bases. CDR3 length equals 16 residues. Germline V CDR1 and CDR2: SGHRS, YFSETQ. V lost 0 bases, J lost 4 bases, and 7 bases stayed unmatched. CDR3 amino acids: CASSLASQGASDTQYF. The CDR3 DNA sequence: TGCGCCAGCAGCTTGGCGTCGCAGGGGGCTTCAGATACGCAGTATTTT.

V gene TRBV3-1 combines with J gene TRBJ1-1, with no clear D. The CDR3 sequence is 11 residues long. V was cut by 3 bases and J by 4 bases, with 3 bases left in between. CDR1 is LGHDT, CDR2 YNNKEL, per germline (reference sequence). The CDR3 DNA follows: TGTGCCAGCAGCCACCTCACTGAAGCTTTCTTT. This encodes CASSHLTEAFF.

This clonotype appeared a few times. The chain carries TRBV27 and TRBJ1-2; TRBD1 agrees at 11 bases. The CDR3 is 17 amino acids. V was clipped by 3 bases and J by 4 bases; unmatched bases: 10. Germline V gene lookup returns CDR1 MNHEY and CDR2 SMNVEV (reference sequence). The CDR3 spells CASSFSPGQGEFYGYTF. The CDR3 DNA reads TGTGCCAGCAGTTTCTCCCCGGGACAGGGGGAGTTCTATGGCTACACCTTC.

The sample holds a few counts of this clonotype. The genes are TRBV20-1 and TRBJ2-7; 8 nucleotides match TRBD2. Germline V gene sequence: CDR1 DFQATT, CDR2 SNEGSKA (reference sequence). The CDR3 runs to 13 residues. The ends lost 4 bases at V and 0 bases at J; junction bases unmatched: 2. The CDR3: CSANGRASYEQYF. CDR3 sequence (DNA): TGCAGTGCTAACGGGAGGGCCTCCTACGAGCAGTACTTC.

J is TRBJ2-1 and V is TRBV18; 7 bases align to TRBD2. Losses at the gene ends were 4 bases for V and 2 bases for J; bases not matched to a gene: 11. CDR3 length: 17 residues. The germline V gene encodes CDR1 KGHSH and CDR2 LQKENI. The CDR3 DNA follows: TGTGCCAGCTCACGTTCTAGCGGACAAAGCCCCTACAATGAGCAGTTCTTC. Translated, it gives CASSRSSGQSPYNEQFF.

In this sample, this clonotype turned up a few times. The V and J genes are TRBV20-1 and TRBJ2-4; TRBD2 aligns across 7 bases. There are 15 residues in the CDR3. Per germline, CDR1 DFQATT and CDR2 SNEGSKA (reference sequence). The J segment lost 0 bases and the V segment lost 6 bases, leaving 8 bases of the junction unmatched. The chain's CDR3 is CSADTAGLAKNIQYF. DNA of the CDR3: TGCAGTGCCGATACAGCGGGACTAGCCAAAAACATTCAGTACTTC.

CDR3 region: CATQRQGGNTEAFF. The DNA for the CDR3 is TGTGCCACCCAGAGACAAGGAGGGAACACTGAAGCTTTCTTT. The V gene is TRBV25-1, the J gene TRBJ1-1; no clear D. CDR1 is MGHDK and CDR2 is SYGVNS in the germline V gene. Deletions cut 10 bases from V and 1 base from J, with 16 bases between. The CDR3 sequence is 14 residues long.

The rearrangement uses TRBV20-1 and TRBJ2-3; TRBD2 matches 8 bases. Trimming took 3 bases from V and 2 from J; bases not matched to a gene: 10. The CDR3 contains 16 residues. The V gene's germline CDR1 is DFQATT and CDR2 SNEGSKA (reference sequence). The CDR3 protein is CSASGSAGDFTDTQYF. CDR3 bases: TGCAGTGCTAGTGGATCAGCGGGAGACTTCACAGATACGCAGTATTTT.

This clonotype was found a few times. The chain combines TRBV20-1 with TRBJ1-2, with D perhaps TRBD1 (6 bases). Germline V lookup: CDR1 DFQATT, CDR2 SNEGSKA (reference sequence). There are 13 residues in the CDR3. V lost 0 bases and J lost 8, with 13 bases in between. This CDR3 is CSARDRGRLGYTF. Written as DNA, the CDR3 is TGCAGTGCTAGAGACAGGGGACGTCTCGGCTACACCTTC.